This T cell receptor beta chain appears in the sequencing data of a study of graft-versus-host responses after intestinal transplantation. Turning to the study itself: Isolated intestinal, liver-intestinal, or multivisceral transplants were what recipients had. Recipients across the board were started on anti-thymocyte globulin induction, then kept on tacrolimus and steroids for about three years.

The method was immunoSEQ multiplex PCR; TCRdb's version includes in-frame clones alone and lacks a portion of them. The sample consists of roughly 96,000 clones, over 75% of them appearing once. Turning to this clone: Its antigen remains unknown.

Study observations and caveats: High graft-versus-host to host-versus-graft clonal ratios were found in allografts of patients who had graft-donor T cell macrochimerism. The study associated peak circulating GvH clone levels with early post-transplant HvG declines.

The V end lost 0 bases, the J end lost 4 bases, and 12 bases lay between the germline ends. The CDR3 loop spans 15 amino acids. The V gene's germline CDR1 is LGHNA and CDR2 YSLEER. Source: unstimulated CD8+ T cells sorted from spleen or lymph node cells, taken before intestinal transplant. The sequence was obtained from a human donor who received an intestinal transplant. The V gene is TRBV4-3, the J gene TRBJ2-5; D is undetermined. CDR3 amino acids: CASSQDIGSGETQYF. The CDR3 bases are TGCGCCAGCAGCCAAGATATAGGATCGGGAGAGACCCAGTACTTC.